The present T cell receptor (beta chain) was sequenced within a study of blood T cell repertoires in COVID-19. Study at large: Nucleic acid was either cDNA or gDNA, and it came from T cells, B-cell-depleted T cells, or PBMCs.

Only in-frame clones appear in the TCRdb table, and some are missing; sequencing was by immunoSEQ multiplex PCR. The data contain under 150,000 clones, about three quarters of them seen just once; the ten biggest clones take up approximately 9.4%. This CDR3 has 17 residues. Trimming removed 8 bases from V and 1 base from J; junction bases left unmatched: 13. The germline V gene encodes CDR1 LNHNV and CDR2 YYDKDF (reference sequence). The material sequenced was peripheral blood. The chain employs TRBV15 and TRBJ2-1, with TRBD1 matching 8 bases. The sequence was collected from a woman aged 50 to 60 with active or convalescent COVID-19. The CDR3 sequence: CATGRGSRTGSYNEQFF. In nucleotides, the CDR3 is TGTGCCACCGGGCGAGGGTCCCGGACAGGGTCCTACAATGAGCAGTTCTTC.